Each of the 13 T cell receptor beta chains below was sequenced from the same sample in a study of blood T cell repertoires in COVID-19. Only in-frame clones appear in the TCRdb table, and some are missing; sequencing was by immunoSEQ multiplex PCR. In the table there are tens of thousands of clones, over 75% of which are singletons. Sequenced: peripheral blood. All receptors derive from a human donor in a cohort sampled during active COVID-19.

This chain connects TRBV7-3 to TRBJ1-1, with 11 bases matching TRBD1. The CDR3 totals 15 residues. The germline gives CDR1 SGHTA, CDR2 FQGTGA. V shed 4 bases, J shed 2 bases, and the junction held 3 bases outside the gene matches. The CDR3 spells CASSSGTGGNTEAFF. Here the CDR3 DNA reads TGTGCCAGCAGCTCCGGGACAGGGGGAAACACTGAAGCTTTCTTT.

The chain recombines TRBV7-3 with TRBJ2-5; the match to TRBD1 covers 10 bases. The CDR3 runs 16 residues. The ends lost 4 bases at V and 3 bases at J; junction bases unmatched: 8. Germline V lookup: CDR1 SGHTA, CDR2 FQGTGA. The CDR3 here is CASSSGTGEPEETQYF. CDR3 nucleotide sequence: TGTGCCAGCAGCTCGGGGACAGGGGAGCCAGAAGAGACCCAGTACTTC.

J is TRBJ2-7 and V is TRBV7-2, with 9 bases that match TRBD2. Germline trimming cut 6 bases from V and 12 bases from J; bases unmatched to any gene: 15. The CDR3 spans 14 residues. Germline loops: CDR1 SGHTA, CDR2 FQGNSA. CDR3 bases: TGTGCCAGCAGGGGTTATAGCGGGAGCGTCAATTTGTACTTC. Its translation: CASRGYSGSVNLYF.

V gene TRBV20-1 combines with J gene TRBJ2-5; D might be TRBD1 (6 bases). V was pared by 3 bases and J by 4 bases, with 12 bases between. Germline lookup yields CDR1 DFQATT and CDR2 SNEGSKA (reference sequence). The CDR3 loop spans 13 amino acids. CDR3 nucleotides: TGCAGTGCTAGTAAGGGGGTTGCAGAGACCCAGTACTTC. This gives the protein CSASKGVAETQYF.

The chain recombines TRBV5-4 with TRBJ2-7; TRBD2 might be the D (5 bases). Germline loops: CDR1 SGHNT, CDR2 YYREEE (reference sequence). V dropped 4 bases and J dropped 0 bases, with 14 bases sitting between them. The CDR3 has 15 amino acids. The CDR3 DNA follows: TGTGCCAGCAGCCGGGATACCCGGGGCTCCTACGAGCAGTACTTC. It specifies CASSRDTRGSYEQYF.

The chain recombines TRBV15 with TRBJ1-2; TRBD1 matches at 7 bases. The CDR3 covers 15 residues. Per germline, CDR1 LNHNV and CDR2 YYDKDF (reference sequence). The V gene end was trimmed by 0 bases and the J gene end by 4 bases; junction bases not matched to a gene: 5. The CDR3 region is CATSREGGVSYGYTF. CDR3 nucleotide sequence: TGTGCCACCAGCAGAGAAGGGGGCGTCAGCTATGGCTACACCTTC.

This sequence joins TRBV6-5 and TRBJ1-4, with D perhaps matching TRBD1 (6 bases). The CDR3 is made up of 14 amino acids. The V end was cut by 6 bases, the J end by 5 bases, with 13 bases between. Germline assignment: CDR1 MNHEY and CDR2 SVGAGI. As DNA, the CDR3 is TGTGCCAGCAGACGGGGGGCTGGAAATGAAAAACTGTTTTTT. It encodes CASRRGAGNEKLFF.

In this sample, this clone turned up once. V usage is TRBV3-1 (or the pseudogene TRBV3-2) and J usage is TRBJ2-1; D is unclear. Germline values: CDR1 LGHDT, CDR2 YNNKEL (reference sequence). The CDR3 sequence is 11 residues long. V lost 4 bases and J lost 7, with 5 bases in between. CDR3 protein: CASSLLNEQFF. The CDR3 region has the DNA TGTGCCAGCAGCCTCCTAAATGAGCAGTTCTTC.

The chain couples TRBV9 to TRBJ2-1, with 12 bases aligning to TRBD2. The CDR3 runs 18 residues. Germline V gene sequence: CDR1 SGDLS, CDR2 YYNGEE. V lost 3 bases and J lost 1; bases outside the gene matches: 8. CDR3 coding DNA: TGTGCCAGCAGCGCAGACCTAGCGGGGGGGCTATCCTACAATGAGCAGTTCTTC. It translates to CASSADLAGGLSYNEQFF.

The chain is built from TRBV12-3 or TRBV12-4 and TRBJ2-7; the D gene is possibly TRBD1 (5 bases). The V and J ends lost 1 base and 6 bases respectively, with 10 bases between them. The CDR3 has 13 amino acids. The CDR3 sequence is CASSLEDRTEQYF. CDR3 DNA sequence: TGTGCCAGCAGTTTAGAAGACAGAACCGAGCAGTACTTC.

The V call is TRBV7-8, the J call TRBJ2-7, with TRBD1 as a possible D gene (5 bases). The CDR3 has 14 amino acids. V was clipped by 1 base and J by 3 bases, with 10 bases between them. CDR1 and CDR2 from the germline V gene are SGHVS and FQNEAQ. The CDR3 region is CASSLGQGDYEQYF. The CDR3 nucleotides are TGTGCCAGCAGCTTAGGGCAGGGTGACTACGAGCAGTACTTC. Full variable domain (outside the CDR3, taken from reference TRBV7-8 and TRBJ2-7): GAGVSQSPRYKVAKRGQDVALRCDPISGHVSLFWYQQALGQGPEFLTYFQNEAQLDKSGLPSDRFFAERPEGSVSTLKIQRTQQEDSAVYLCASSLGQGDYEQYFGPGTRLTVT.

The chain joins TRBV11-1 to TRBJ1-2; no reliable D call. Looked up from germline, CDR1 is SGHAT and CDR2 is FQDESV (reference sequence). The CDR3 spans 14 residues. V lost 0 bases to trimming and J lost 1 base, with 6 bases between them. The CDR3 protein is CASSLASGNYGYTF. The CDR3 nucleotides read TGTGCCAGCAGCTTAGCGTCCGGTAACTATGGCTACACCTTC.

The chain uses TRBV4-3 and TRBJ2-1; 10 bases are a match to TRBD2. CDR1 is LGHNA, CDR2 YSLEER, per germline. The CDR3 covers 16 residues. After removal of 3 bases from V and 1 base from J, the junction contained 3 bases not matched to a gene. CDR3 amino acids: CASSQIAGGSYNEQFF. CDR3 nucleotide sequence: TGCGCCAGCAGCCAGATAGCGGGAGGTTCCTACAATGAGCAGTTCTTC.